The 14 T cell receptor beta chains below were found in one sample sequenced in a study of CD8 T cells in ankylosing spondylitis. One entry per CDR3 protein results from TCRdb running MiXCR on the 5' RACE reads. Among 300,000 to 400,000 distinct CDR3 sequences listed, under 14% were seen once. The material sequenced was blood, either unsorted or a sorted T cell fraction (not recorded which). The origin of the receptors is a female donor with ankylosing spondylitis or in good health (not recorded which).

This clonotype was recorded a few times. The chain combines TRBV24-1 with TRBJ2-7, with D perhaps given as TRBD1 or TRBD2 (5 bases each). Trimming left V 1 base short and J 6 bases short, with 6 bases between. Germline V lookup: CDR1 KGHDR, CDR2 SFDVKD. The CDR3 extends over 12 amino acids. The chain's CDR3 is CATSDFGGEQYF. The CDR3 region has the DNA TGTGCCACCAGTGATTTTGGGGGCGAGCAGTACTTC.

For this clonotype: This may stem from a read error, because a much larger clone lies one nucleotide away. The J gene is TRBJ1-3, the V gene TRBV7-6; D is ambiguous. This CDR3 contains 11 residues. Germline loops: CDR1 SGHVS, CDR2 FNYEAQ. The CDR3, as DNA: TGTACCAGCAAAGCTGGAAACACCATATATTTT. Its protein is CTSKAGNTIYF. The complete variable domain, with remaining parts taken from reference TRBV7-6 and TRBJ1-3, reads GAGVSQSPRYKVTKRGQDVALRCDPISGHVSLYWYRQALGQGPEFLTYFNYEAQQDKSGLPNDRFSAERPEGSISTLTIQRTEQRDSAMYRCTSKAGNTIYFGEGSWLTVV.

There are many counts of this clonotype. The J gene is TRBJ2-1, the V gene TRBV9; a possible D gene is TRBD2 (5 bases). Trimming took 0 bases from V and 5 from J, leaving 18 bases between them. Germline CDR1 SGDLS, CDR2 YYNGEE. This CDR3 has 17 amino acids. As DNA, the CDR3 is TGTGCCAGCAGCGTAGGGCCCCCTCGAGCGGCCAACAATGAGCAGTTCTTC. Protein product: CASSVGPPRAANNEQFF.

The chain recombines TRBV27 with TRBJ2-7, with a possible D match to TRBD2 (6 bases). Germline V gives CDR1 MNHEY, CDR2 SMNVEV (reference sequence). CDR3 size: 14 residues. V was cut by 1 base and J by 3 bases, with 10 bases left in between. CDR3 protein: CASSLYGGVYEQYF. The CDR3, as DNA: TGTGCCAGCAGTTTATATGGAGGGGTCTACGAGCAGTACTTC.

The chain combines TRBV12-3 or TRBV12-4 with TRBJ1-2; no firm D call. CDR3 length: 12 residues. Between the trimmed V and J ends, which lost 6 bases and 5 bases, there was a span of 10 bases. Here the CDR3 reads CASSPPEYGYTF. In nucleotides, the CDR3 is TGTGCCAGCAGCCCTCCCGAATATGGCTACACCTTC.

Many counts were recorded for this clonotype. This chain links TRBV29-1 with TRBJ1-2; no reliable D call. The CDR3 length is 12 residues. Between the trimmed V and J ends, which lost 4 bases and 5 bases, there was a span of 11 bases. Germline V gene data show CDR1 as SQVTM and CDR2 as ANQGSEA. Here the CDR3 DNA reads TGCAGCGTTGGGGAGCCCACTTATGGCTACACCTTC. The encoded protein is CSVGEPTYGYTF.

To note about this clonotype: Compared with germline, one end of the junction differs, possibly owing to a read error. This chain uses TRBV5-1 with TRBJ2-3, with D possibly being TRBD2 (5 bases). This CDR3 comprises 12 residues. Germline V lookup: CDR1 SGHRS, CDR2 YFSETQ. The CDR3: CASSLTGSSKHF. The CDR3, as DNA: TGCGCCAGCAGCTTGACGGGGAGTAGCAAGCATTTT.

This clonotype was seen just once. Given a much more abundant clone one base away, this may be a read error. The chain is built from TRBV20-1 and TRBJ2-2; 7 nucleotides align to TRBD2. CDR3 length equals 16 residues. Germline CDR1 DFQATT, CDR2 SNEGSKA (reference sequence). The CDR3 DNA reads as TGCTGTGCTAGAGTCGTTGCTAGCGGTAACACCGGGGAGCTGTTTTTT. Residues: CCARVVASGNTGELFF.

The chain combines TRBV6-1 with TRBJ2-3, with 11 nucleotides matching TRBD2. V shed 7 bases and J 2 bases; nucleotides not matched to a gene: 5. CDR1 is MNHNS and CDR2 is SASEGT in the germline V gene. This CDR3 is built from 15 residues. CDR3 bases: TGTGCCAGCACTCTAGCGGGGGGTCCCACAGATACGCAGTATTTT. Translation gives CASTLAGGPTDTQYF.

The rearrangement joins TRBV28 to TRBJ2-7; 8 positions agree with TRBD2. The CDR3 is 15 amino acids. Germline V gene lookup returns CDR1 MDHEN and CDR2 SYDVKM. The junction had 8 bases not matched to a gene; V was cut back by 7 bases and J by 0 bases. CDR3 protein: CASTLGSGSSYEQYF. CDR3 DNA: TGTGCCAGCACCCTTGGGAGCGGGAGCTCCTACGAGCAGTACTTC.

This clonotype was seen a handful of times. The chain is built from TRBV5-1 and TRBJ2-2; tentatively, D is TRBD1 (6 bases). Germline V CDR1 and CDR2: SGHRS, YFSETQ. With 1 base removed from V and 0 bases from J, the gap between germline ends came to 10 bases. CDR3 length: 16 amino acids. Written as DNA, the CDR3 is TGCGCCAGCAGCTTGCAGGGGAACGCGAACACCGGGGAGCTGTTTTTT. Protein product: CASSLQGNANTGELFF.

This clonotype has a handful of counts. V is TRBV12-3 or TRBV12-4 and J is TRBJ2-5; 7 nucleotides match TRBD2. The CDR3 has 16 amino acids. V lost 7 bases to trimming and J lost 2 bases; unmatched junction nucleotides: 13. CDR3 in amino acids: CASTPRIERGQETQYF. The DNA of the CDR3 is TGTGCCAGCACCCCTCGGATCGAGCGGGGTCAAGAGACCCAGTACTTC.

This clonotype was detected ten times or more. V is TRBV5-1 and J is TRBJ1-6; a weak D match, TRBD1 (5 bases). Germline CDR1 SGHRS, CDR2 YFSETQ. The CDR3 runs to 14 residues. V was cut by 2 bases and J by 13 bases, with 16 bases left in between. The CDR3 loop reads CASSLWTPRIPLHF. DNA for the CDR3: TGCGCCAGCAGCTTATGGACACCGAGGATTCCCCTCCACTTT.

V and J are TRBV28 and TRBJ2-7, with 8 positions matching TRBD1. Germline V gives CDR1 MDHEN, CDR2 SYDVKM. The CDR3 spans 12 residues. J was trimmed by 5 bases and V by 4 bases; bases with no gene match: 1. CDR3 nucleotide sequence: TGTGCCAGCAGTTGGACAGGGAACGAGCAGTACTTC. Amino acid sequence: CASSWTGNEQYF.